A single sample is the source of the 8 T cell receptor beta chains below, sequenced in a study of early T cells in non-severe SARS-CoV-2 infection (dated by TCRdb to about 2021). Receptor libraries were prepared by 5' RACE. Sequencing instrument: NextSeq 500. TCRdb reran the public reads through fastp at Q25 and MiXCR, keeping productive beta chains. Rows with one shared CDR3 protein collapse into an entry with the most common genes and DNA. The sample yields tens of thousands of distinct CDR3 sequences; more than 12% were counted once. The ten largest clones add up to 5.5% of the sample. What was sequenced was whole blood. Every receptor here comes from an adult who was a healthcare worker with PCR-confirmed SARS-CoV-2 infection or an uninfected control (not recorded which).

V usage is TRBV6-2 or TRBV6-3 and J usage is TRBJ2-5, with D possibly being TRBD2 (5 bases). Looked up from germline, CDR1 is MNHEY and CDR2 is SVGEGT. This CDR3 is built from 11 residues. V lost 11 bases and J lost 3, with 10 bases in between. The CDR3 DNA sequence: TGTGCCGGACTCAGAGAAGAGACCCAGTACTTC. It yields the protein CAGLREETQYF.

The V gene is TRBV6-5, the J gene TRBJ1-1; no clear D gene. The length of the CDR3 is 13 residues. The V and J ends lost 2 bases and 4 bases respectively, with 8 bases between them. Germline CDR1 is MNHEY and CDR2 is SVGAGI. The CDR3 bases are TGTGCCAGCAGTTACGCCGCCTTCACTGAAGCTTTCTTT. Encoded protein: CASSYAAFTEAFF.

The gene calls are TRBV28 and TRBJ2-1, with 13 bases matching TRBD2. The CDR3 spans 15 residues. V was pared by 3 bases and J by 9 bases, with 5 bases of the junction left unmatched. Per the germline V gene, CDR1 is MDHEN and CDR2 is SYDVKM. In DNA form, the CDR3 reads TGTGCCAGCAGTTTCCGACTAGCGGGAGGAACTGAGCAGTTCTTC. Translated, it gives CASSFRLAGGTEQFF.

This clonotype was detected a few times. The rearrangement links TRBV10-3 to TRBJ2-7; TRBD1 or TRBD2 may be the D gene (5 bases each). The CDR3 extends over 13 amino acids. Trimming cost V 11 bases and J 4 bases, with 18 bases left between them. Germline CDR1 and CDR2: ENHRY and SYGVKD. CDR3 residues: CASTRDLGYEQYF. The CDR3 bases are TGTGCCTCAACCCGGGACCTAGGATACGAGCAGTACTTC.

This clonotype showed up many times. This chain links TRBV5-1 with TRBJ1-1, with D unclear. This CDR3 has 15 residues. Germline values: CDR1 SGHRS, CDR2 YFSETQ. The V and J ends lost 0 bases and 4 bases respectively, with 13 bases between them. CDR3: CASSLESSVGTEAFF. The DNA of the CDR3 is TGCGCCAGCAGCTTGGAATCGTCTGTGGGCACTGAAGCTTTCTTT.

This clonotype was observed a handful of times. The rearrangement joins TRBV27 to TRBJ1-6; the match to TRBD1 covers 10 bases. The CDR3 consists of 14 residues. Trimming took 10 bases from V and 7 from J; bases not matched to a gene: 7. Germline CDR1 is MNHEY and CDR2 is SMNVEV (reference sequence). CDR3 coding DNA: TGTGCCACCCCGCCGGGACAGGGGAATTCACCCCTCCACTTT. The encoded protein is CATPPGQGNSPLHF.

This clonotype has a handful of counts. This chain uses TRBV6-2 or TRBV6-3 with TRBJ2-7, with no clear D. CDR1 and CDR2 from the germline V gene are MNHEY and SVGEGT. V was trimmed by 6 bases and J by 2 bases, leaving 11 bases between them. The CDR3 extends over 13 amino acids. This CDR3 is CASSSQVPYEQYF. In DNA, the CDR3 is TGTGCCAGCAGCTCCCAGGTTCCCTACGAGCAGTACTTC.

This clonotype was seen more than once but under ten times. In nucleotides, the CDR3 is TGTGCCAGCAGCTTAACCCCTAGCGGGAGGGTGGAGACCCAGTACTTC. As protein: CASSLTPSGRVETQYF. The rearrangement joins TRBV7-2 to TRBJ2-5; 12 bases are a match to TRBD2. This CDR3 comprises 16 residues. CDR1 SGHTA and CDR2 FQGNSA come from the germline V gene. J lost 5 bases, V lost 2 bases, and 6 bases had no gene match.